Following are 7 T cell receptor beta chains from one sample sequenced in a study of blood T cell repertoires in COVID-19. The protocol was immunoSEQ multiplex PCR, while the TCRdb copy is restricted to in-frame clones and leaves out a portion. This table holds 130,000 to 150,000 clones, approximately 80% found once. The source material was peripheral blood. The receptors stem from a human donor in a cohort sampled during active COVID-19.

The V and J genes are TRBV6-5 and TRBJ2-7, with D possibly matching TRBD1 (5 bases). Germline loops: CDR1 MNHEY, CDR2 SVGAGI. This CDR3 comprises 12 residues. Trimming cost V 6 bases and J 5 bases, with 11 bases left between them. CDR3 in DNA: TGTGCCAGCAGATGGCAGGGTGACGAGCAGTACTTC. Its protein product is CASRWQGDEQYF.

The chain is built from TRBV28 and TRBJ2-4; no definite D call. This CDR3 contains 12 residues. The germline V gene has CDR1 MDHEN and CDR2 SYDVKM. Between the trimmed V and J ends, which lost 7 bases and 10 bases, there was a span of 14 bases. CDR3 amino acids: CASTSIPRIQYF. As DNA, the CDR3 is TGTGCCAGCACTTCTATACCCCGGATTCAGTACTTC.

The rearrangement links TRBV10-3 to TRBJ2-3, with 10 bases aligning to TRBD2. In germline, CDR1 is ENHRY, CDR2 SYGVKD. V lost 6 bases, J lost 5 bases, and 11 bases stayed unmatched. The CDR3 length is 16 residues. CDR3 sequence (DNA): TGTGCCATCAGAGGAGCTAGCGGGGGTTCGGGAGATACGCAGTATTTT. This gives the protein CAIRGASGGSGDTQYF.

The chain combines TRBV6-1 with TRBJ2-6, with 10 positions matching TRBD2. Germline V CDR1 and CDR2: MNHNS, SASEGT. The CDR3 runs to 19 residues. J was trimmed by 3 bases and V by 0 bases; bases with no gene match: 8. The CDR3 DNA reads as TGTGCCAGCAGTGAAGCGCTAAGCGGGGGGGCCGGTGGGGCCAACGTCCTGACTTTC. It yields the protein CASSEALSGGAGGANVLTF.

This clone was counted between two and nine times. The chain uses TRBV30 and TRBJ1-2; the D is unclear. With 2 bases removed from V and 7 bases from J, the gap between germline ends came to 14 bases. The germline V gene has CDR1 GTSNPN and CDR2 SVGIG (reference sequence). The CDR3 has 13 amino acids. CDR3 sequence (DNA): TGTGCCTGGAGTTTCGGGGAGGCGAGTGGCTACACCTTC. This sequence encodes CAWSFGEASGYTF.

V is TRBV9 and J is TRBJ2-1; 8 bases match TRBD2. After removal of 3 bases from V and 4 bases from J, the junction contained 9 bases not matched to a gene. Germline lookup yields CDR1 SGDLS and CDR2 YYNGEE. The CDR3 spans 16 residues. The CDR3: CASSADPGGVYNEQFF. CDR3 nucleotides: TGTGCCAGCAGCGCCGACCCCGGGGGGGTATACAATGAGCAGTTCTTC.

This clone was recorded a few times. The rearrangement uses TRBV3-1 (or the pseudogene TRBV3-2) and TRBJ1-1, with 7 bases fitting TRBD1. Unmatched junction bases numbered 13, after V lost 6 bases and J lost 6 bases. Germline CDR1 reads LGHDT; CDR2 reads YNNKEL (reference sequence). This CDR3 contains 15 residues. The CDR3 bases are TGTGCCAGCAGTGACACCGGGACAGCTAGCGCTGAAGCTTTCTTT. Residues: CASSDTGTASAEAFF.